One T cell receptor beta chain is described in this entry. The sample belongs to a study of blood T cell repertoires in COVID-19. TCRdb's table, derived via immunoSEQ multiplex PCR, lists solely in-frame clones and lacks some. The sample includes a few hundred thousand clones, 75% to 90% of them seen just once. The CDR3 is 11 amino acids. V was clipped by 7 bases and J by 2 bases, with 4 bases between them. Germline lookup yields CDR1 SGHDT and CDR2 YYEEEE. This rearrangement joins TRBV5-6 to TRBJ1-5; D gene ambiguous. The sequence came from a woman between 45 and 60 years old who had recovered from COVID-19. The sequencing sample was made of PBMCs or T cells enriched from blood (not recorded which). For the CDR3, the DNA is TGTGCCAGCCAGGGCAATCAGCCCCAGCATTTT. Encoded protein: CASQGNQPQHF.